The TCR beta chain under discussion was sequenced for a study of T cell changes during pregnancy in multiple sclerosis. CDR1 is LNHDA, CDR2 SQIVND, per germline (reference sequence). Trimming shortened V by 7 bases and J by 2 bases, and 18 bases separated the two germline ends. CDR3 size: 16 residues. Clones were read by immunoSEQ multiplex PCR, and TCRdb kept only the in-frame ones, dropping some. The sample lists more than 30,000 clones, around 87% occurring once. The source is a female donor in good health, enrolled as a control in a pregnancy study. The sequences come from CD4+ T cells from peripheral blood mononuclear cells, collected in the third trimester of pregnancy. The genes are TRBV19 and TRBJ1-5, with D perhaps matching TRBD1 (6 bases). CDR3 amino acids: CASTSRGGGRNQPQHF. In DNA, the CDR3 is TGTGCCAGTACCTCACGGGGGGGCGGTCGCAATCAGCCCCAGCATTTT.